This TCR beta chain was profiled in a study of cytomegalovirus exposure and HLA in healthy donors (dated by TCRdb to the late 2010s). General notes on the study: An earlier analysis of 587 of the donors reported about 290 Gb of sequence data and some 120 million unique TCR beta sequences from roughly 200 million T cells. In the later analysis, no new phenotypic data were used to find candidate immune exposures; instead, reliance was placed on TCR beta sequences and their occurrence across donors. An early release that covered more than 550 HLA-typed donors contained about 300 gigabases of sequencing data and approximately 85 million unique TCR sequences. All discovery cohort repertoires had been generated on a single sequencing platform. The T cell repertoires of 550 to 850 subjects were profiled by immunosequencing and related to cytomegalovirus serostatus. A later analysis re-analyzed previously published TCR beta repertoires from roughly 600 donors and added high-resolution HLA genotyping to study TCR occurrence patterns. On average, around 240,000 unique TCR beta nucleotide sequences were sequenced per donor among a few hundred genotyped donors of the cohort, with roughly 18% of those sequences being non-productive. Besides the first cohort of some 670 subjects, a separate validation cohort made up of 120 different subjects was used. The aim of the study was to test whether cataloging public T cell receptors could identify signatures of past pathogen exposure. A later genetic analysis used genome-wide SNP genotypes for 398 of the 666 donors, treating that subset as a discovery cohort. Both class I and class II loci were covered by HLA typing, at four-digit resolution. Of the approximately 400 genotyped donors, less than 85% were placed in the genetic ancestry cluster associated with self-reported Caucasian donors. Typing coverage differed by locus: A, B, C, DRB1 and DQB1 were typed in about 629-640 donors, DQA1 in 500 to 550, DPA1 in 606, and DPB1 in 472. Because of strong linkage in the cohort, five DR-DQ haplotypes were treated as single units for association and clustering. To predict cytomegalovirus infection status, the study brought together high-throughput TCR immunosequencing, statistical association of individual TCRs with disease status, and machine learning. Donor age, sex, ethnicity and CMV serostatus were compiled together with the repertoire data. An earlier analysis of some 500 of the donors applied high-throughput TCR beta sequencing to assess whether each TCR beta V gene segment acted as functional or pseudogenic. On the study overall, not on this receptor specifically: Because the 87-base-pair reads could not distinguish some IMGT-functional V segments, including TRBV6-2 and TRBV6-3, those segments were excluded. Only TCR beta chains were sequenced in this cohort, and the absence of alpha or paired-chain data limited detectable features. A further reported finding was that TCR beta sequences accurately predicted the HLA-A and HLA-B alleles for most subjects in the first cohort. Most TCR sequences were observed very rarely across donors, whereas some public TCRs were present in many individuals. In a later analysis, HLA-associated TCR beta chains showed more clonal expansion and lower generation probabilities than non-associated chains that were equally common. The presence/absence analyses assumed that sequencing depth was roughly uniform across donors, and that assumption may not be true. According to a later analysis, TCR association rates differed among HLA loci, with DRB1 alleles showing the most associated TCRs and HLA-C alleles showing the fewest. A later analysis associated about 17,000 TCR beta sequences with specific HLA alleles at a false discovery rate of 0.05. The classifier was reported to diagnose cytomegalovirus status with high specificity and sensitivity in both the original cohort and the validation cohort. Because HLA typing was unavailable for some donors at each locus, only the typed subset was used in association tests. A few of the identified cytomegalovirus-associated TCR beta chains were confirmed in vitro to be specific for cytomegalovirus antigens. A group of highly shared sequence variants was considered likely to be a technical artifact of the sequencing pipeline. Linkage disequilibrium might explain the correlated functional status among segregating V segments, but an unknown experimental factor could not be excluded. In the study, around 160 TCR beta chains were listed as associated with cytomegalovirus. Compared with the 666-donor mean, donors in an Asian-associated ancestry cluster had fewer N-insertions in productive TCRs, according to a later genetic analysis. In a later analysis, most CMV-associated TCR beta chains were found to appear HLA-restricted, with HLA associations seemingly driven largely by CMV exposure. An earlier analysis of around 600 of the donors showed that most TCR beta V segments appeared in productive rearrangements either about 87% or about 30% of the time, which broadly matched IMGT annotations. When HLA alleles, especially DR and DQ, strongly co-occurred, attributing TCR associations to individual alleles was difficult. A later analysis reported that several top co-occurrence clusters appeared linked to parvovirus B19, influenza, CMV and Epstein-Barr virus. The authors suggested that the approach could potentially be extended to other disease states and immunological phenotypes. Immune exposure information for the cohort was limited to CMV serostatus. An association between a missense DCLRE1C variant and V-gene and J-gene trimming of TCR beta chains was found in a later genetic analysis and replicated in an independent cohort. Because counts were too low, roughly 18 rarely observed V segments, including chromosome 9 orphons, were left out of the earlier analysis of about 500 of the donors.

Turning to this clone: This clone's antigen is unknown.

For CDR1 and CDR2, the germline V gene lists KGHSH and LQKENI. The junction shows trimming of 5 bases on V and 8 bases on J, and the gene matches do not reach 11 bases of it. The CDR3 covers 16 residues, taking in both the cysteine and the phenylalanine. Only the CDR3 DNA is retained, 48 bases long and in frame from the first base. Library preparation used the immunoSEQ multiplex PCR assay. The multiplex PCR relied on a mix of 60 forward primers for TCR Vbeta segments and 13 reverse primers for TCR Jbeta segments. A multiplex PCR assay on genomic DNA amplified the CDR3 region of rearranged TCR beta genes. On the Illumina HiSeq System, the amplified TCR beta libraries were sequenced as 87-base-pair reads. The authors processed their data as follows. Across the 670 or so repertoires, a later analysis counted approximately 75 million unique TCR beta chains, some 11 million of which were shared by at least two donors. To remove PCR and sequencing errors, raw reads were error-corrected and collapsed into unique sequences using a nearest-neighbor algorithm that merged closely related sequences. V, D and J gene segments were assigned by aligning CDR3 sequences to IMGT reference sequences. For a sequence to be retained, a match of at least six nucleotides was required to both a V gene segment and a J gene segment. Rearrangements were called productive when the CDR3 lacked stop codons and stayed in frame with V and J; all others were non-productive. CDR3 was defined by IMGT convention, running from the second conserved V-encoded cysteine to the conserved J-encoded phenylalanine. In an earlier analysis of roughly 610 of the donors, sequences lacking an unambiguous match to a single V gene segment were excluded. An earlier analysis of a few hundred of the donors classified V segments as functional when productive rearrangements were above 56.7% and as segregating when the standard deviation between donors was above 5%. A statistical classification framework was built for diagnosing cytomegalovirus status from the catalog of TCR beta chain sequences. A later analysis assigned V and J genes by comparing TCR nucleotide sequences with IMGT/GENE-DB human TR gene sequences. The TCRdist pipeline was used in a later analysis to assign CDR3 sequences and most-parsimonious VDJ recombination scenarios. In a later analysis, every TCR beta chain was defined by the combination of its CDR3 amino acid sequence and its V-gene family, and reads without a unique V-gene family were dropped. In a later analysis, fewer than 600 highly shared, low-generation-probability nucleotide sequences were removed to address suspected cross-contamination and a sequencing artifact. A later analysis calculated a clonal expansion index for each public chain from normalized within-repertoire ranks of inferred template counts. In a later analysis, generation probabilities were computed with a VDJ recombination model fitted to out-of-frame rearrangements, and the resulting probabilities were checked against IGoR. A later analysis scored TCR-TCR, TCR-HLA and TCR-CMV co-occurrence with hypergeometric tests, applying a repertoire-size bias correction to TCR pairs. To estimate false discovery rates, a later analysis permuted the HLA or CMV assignments 20 times. A later analysis grouped co-occurring TCRs with DBSCAN, adding TCRdist sequence similarity when clustering within HLA-allele-positive subsets. Repertoires with fewer than 30,000 or more than 120,000 public chains, plus five repertoires with anomalous nucleotide sharing, were excluded from co-occurrence clustering. This immuneACCESS table, as held by TCRdb, lists in-frame sequences with V and J called but not all clones. Of the missing ones, under half trace to an unresolved V gene in checked studies; the others have no known cause. V and J calls and clone size are those listed in that table; D and trimming were worked out from the DNA. The table held for this sample gives about 140,000 clones. The ten largest clones represent 0.96% of the sample.

The cohort consisted of more than 650 healthy bone marrow donors. All cohort members were sampled while nominally healthy, although unrecorded immune exposures were likely present. The donor tested CMV seronegative, placing the donor among the 350 or so seronegative members of the cohort. A peripheral blood sample was provided by each donor, and peripheral blood mononuclear cells were used for TCR beta sequencing. Genomic DNA extraction from the blood cell samples was performed with the Qiagen DNeasy Blood Extraction Kit. Source material: PBMCs. The source is a male donor in good health and CMV-seronegative. The chain is made from TRBV18 and TRBJ2-7, and 14 bases in between align with TRBD2. The DNA sequence follows: TGTGCCAGCTCATCGATCGGACTAGCGGGAGGCAGCAAGCAGTACTTC. It codes for CASSSIGLAGGSKQYF.